One and the same sample provided the 29 T cell receptor beta chains below, sequenced in a study of CXCR3-negative and CXCR3-positive naive CD8 T cells. Libraries were UMI-labeled 5' RACE TRB cDNA. TCRdb reanalyzed the 5' RACE reads, giving one entry per CDR3 protein sequence and no DNA. The sample data list roughly 50,000 distinct CDR3 sequences. Which antigens these TCRs recognize remains unknown. Study results and limitations: More hydrophobic TRB CDR3s occurred in CXCR3-positive than in CXCR3-negative naive cells.

Sequenced material: naive CXCR3+ CD8+ T cells from blood. The subset: CD45RO-CCR7+CD27+CD95- naive CD8+ T cells expressing CXCR3 (TNR3+). Receptors originate from a human donor in good health. Some clones in this sample may be carry-over from other donors' samples.

This rearrangement joins TRBV7-2 to TRBJ2-2. Germline lookup yields CDR1 SGHTA and CDR2 FQGNSA. CDR3 length: 14 residues. CDR3 region: CASSLPGLAGELFF.

This rearrangement joins TRBV29-1 to TRBJ2-7; TCRdb calls TRBD1, which cannot be checked without DNA. The CDR3 totals 15 residues. Germline CDR1 reads SQVTM; CDR2 reads ANQGSEA. The CDR3 is CSARPGDRESYEQYF.

V usage is TRBV5-6 and J usage is TRBJ1-6. Germline values: CDR1 SGHDT, CDR2 YYEEEE. This CDR3 region has 14 residues. CDR3 loop: CASSLGGDNSPLHF.

The chain carries TRBV12-3 or TRBV12-4 and TRBJ2-6. The CDR3 has 14 amino acids. CDR3: CASSAHSGANVLTF.

The chain has TRBV10-1 and TRBJ1-6; TCRdb returns TRBD1, unconfirmable since there is no DNA. This CDR3 has 16 amino acids. Germline lookup yields CDR1 WNHNN and CDR2 SYGVQD (reference sequence). The CDR3 sequence is CASGRPKGGDNSPLHF.

The V call is TRBV12-3 or TRBV12-4, the J call TRBJ2-5. The CDR3 has 13 amino acids. The CDR3 here is CASSFLIQETQYF.

The chain has TRBV6-6 and TRBJ1-1; TCRdb picks TRBD1, but there is no DNA to check that call. CDR1 is MNHNY, CDR2 SVGAGI, per germline (reference sequence). The CDR3 contains 15 residues. The CDR3 here is CASSGYGGANTEAFF.

The chain has TRBV20-1 and TRBJ2-1. There are 14 residues in the CDR3. Germline V lookup: CDR1 DFQATT, CDR2 SNEGSKA (reference sequence). CDR3 in amino acids: CSATTGNSYNEQFF.

The rearrangement joins TRBV14 to TRBJ2-7. This CDR3 has 13 amino acids. Germline-derived CDR1 and CDR2 are SGHDN and FVKESK. The CDR3 sequence: CASSRPVAYEQYF.

The V and J genes are TRBV27 and TRBJ2-1; with no DNA, the TCRdb D assignment of TRBD2 cannot be verified. The CDR3 covers 16 residues. Germline assignment: CDR1 MNHEY and CDR2 SMNVEV (reference sequence). The CDR3 reads CASSETSSKTYNEQFF.

The J gene is TRBJ2-7, the V gene TRBV12-3 or TRBV12-4; TCRdb's D gene call, TRBD1, goes unchecked for lack of DNA. The CDR3 has 15 residues. The CDR3 sequence is CASSRPAGISYEQYF.

The V gene is TRBV6-2 or TRBV6-3, the J gene TRBJ2-7; TCRdb's D call of TRBD2 is untestable without DNA. The CDR3 contains 17 residues. The germline V gene has CDR1 MNHEY and CDR2 SVGEGT. This CDR3 is CASSYLGTSAALYEQYF.

The rearrangement uses TRBV7-8 and TRBJ1-5. Germline V gives CDR1 SGHVS, CDR2 FQNEAQ. This CDR3 contains 17 residues. This CDR3 is CASSDFIDRPSDQPQHF.

The chain is built from TRBV7-2 and TRBJ2-3; TCRdb names TRBD2, which stays unverified in the absence of DNA. This CDR3 comprises 16 residues. Germline lookup yields CDR1 SGHTA and CDR2 FQGNSA. CDR3 loop: CASSFGGPGSTDTQYF.

V is TRBV28 and J is TRBJ2-2; TCRdb calls TRBD1, which cannot be checked without DNA. Germline lookup yields CDR1 MDHEN and CDR2 SYDVKM. The CDR3 is made up of 14 amino acids. CDR3: CASTQRTGGGELFF.

V gene TRBV19 combines with J gene TRBJ2-7; as DNA is missing, the TRBD1 call by TCRdb cannot be tested. This CDR3 comprises 15 residues. Germline CDR1 is LNHDA and CDR2 is SQIVND (reference sequence). The CDR3 loop is CASSTGTRVSYEQYF.

V usage is TRBV11-2 and J usage is TRBJ2-1; absent DNA, TCRdb's TRBD1 call cannot be checked. Germline CDR1 SGHAT, CDR2 FQNNGV. This CDR3 is 14 amino acids long. The CDR3 loop is CASSLVGTTNEQFF.

This sequence joins TRBV5-1 and TRBJ2-1. The CDR3 has 12 amino acids. CDR1 is SGHRS, CDR2 YFSETQ, per germline. The CDR3 spells CASRSSYNEQFF.

This sequence joins TRBV7-9 and TRBJ1-2. The CDR3 has 14 residues. Per germline, CDR1 SEHNR and CDR2 FQNEAQ (reference sequence). The CDR3 loop reads CASSFGDLNYGYTF.

The chain is built from TRBV4-1 and TRBJ2-1. CDR1 and CDR2 from the germline V gene are MGHRA and YSYEKL. This CDR3 comprises 12 residues. The CDR3 sequence: CASSQGKNEQFF.

This chain connects TRBV20-1 to TRBJ2-7. The CDR3 is 15 amino acids. Germline V gene lookup returns CDR1 DFQATT and CDR2 SNEGSKA (reference sequence). CDR3 region: CSARELQGAPYEQYF.

The J gene is TRBJ2-1, the V gene TRBV28. Germline V gene sequence: CDR1 MDHEN, CDR2 SYDVKM. This CDR3 has 15 amino acids. The CDR3 protein is CASSPAVRTAREQFF.

The chain combines TRBV29-1 with TRBJ2-3; TCRdb names TRBD2, which stays unverified in the absence of DNA. The CDR3 sequence is 14 residues long. Per germline, CDR1 SQVTM and CDR2 ANQGSEA. CDR3 residues: CSASGGLDTDTQYF.

This chain connects TRBV7-9 to TRBJ2-1; there is no DNA to check the TCRdb D call of TRBD2. Germline V gene data show CDR1 as SEHNR and CDR2 as FQNEAQ (reference sequence). The CDR3 is 16 residues long. The CDR3 loop is CASRQTSGASYNEQFF. The variable domain in full, completed from reference TRBV7-9 and TRBJ2-1, reads DTGVSQNPRHKITKRGQNVTFRCDPISEHNRLYWYRQTLGQGPEFLTYFQNEAQLEKSRLLSDRFSAERPKGSFSTLEIQRTEQGDSAMYLCASRQTSGASYNEQFFGPGTRLTVL.

This sequence joins TRBV4-3 and TRBJ1-1. The CDR3 is 15 residues long. Germline V gene sequence: CDR1 LGHNA, CDR2 YSLEER. The CDR3 reads CASSQDVGLNTEAFF.

The V and J genes are TRBV3-1 and TRBJ1-1; TCRdb outputs TRBD1, but without DNA this stays unchecked. Germline V CDR1 and CDR2: LGHDT, YNNKEL (reference sequence). This CDR3 spans 15 amino acids. The CDR3 is CASSHDRVSITEAFF. Supplemented by reference TRBV3-1 and TRBJ1-1, the full variable domain reads DTAVSQTPKYLVTQMGNDKSIKCEQNLGHDTMYWYKQDSKKFLKIMFSYNNKELIINETVPNRFSPKSPDKAHLNLHINSLELGDSAVYFCASSHDRVSITEAFFGQGTRLTVV.

This chain links TRBV6-2 or TRBV6-3 with TRBJ2-2; lacking DNA, the TRBD1 call made by TCRdb goes unchecked. Germline-derived CDR1 and CDR2 are MNHEY and SVGEGT. The CDR3 runs 16 residues. The CDR3 sequence: CASSPYTGHNTGELFF.

V and J are TRBV29-1 and TRBJ2-1; TCRdb indicates TRBD2, and absent DNA this call remains unverified. This CDR3 has 14 residues. Germline V gene sequence: CDR1 SQVTM, CDR2 ANQGSEA. CDR3 region: CSVEGGIESNEQFF.

The chain recombines TRBV12-3 or TRBV12-4 with TRBJ2-5; there is no DNA to check the TCRdb D call of TRBD1. The CDR3 totals 16 residues. CDR3 protein: CASSPPRGYSQETQYF.